This T cell receptor beta chain was obtained from a study of response to subunit inactivated influenza vaccine. General observations from the study: Authors suggested that a seasonal influenza vaccination recruits few new T cells each time.

Germline-derived CDR1 and CDR2 are LGHNA and YSLEER. This CDR3 contains 15 residues. V lost 4 bases, J lost 5 bases, and 16 bases lay in between. From the RT-PCR reads, TCRdb called clonotypes with MiXCR, one entry per CDR3 protein. There are 500,000 to 550,000 distinct CDR3 sequences in the sample; roughly 7.9% occur only once, and approximately 14% lies in the top ten. There are a few counts of this clonotype. What it recognizes is unknown. The TCR sequence derives from a man between 45 and 75 years old who received an inactivated influenza vaccine. The sample was PBMCs from blood, taken less than 30 months after vaccination. J is TRBJ2-3 and V is TRBV4-3, with D possibly TRBD2 on 7 matching bases. Here the CDR3 DNA reads TGCGCCAGCAGCCCTGACGGGGGGCCGAGAGATACGCAGTATTTT. The encoded protein is CASSPDGGPRDTQYF.